Presented here are 32 T cell receptor beta chains from one specimen sequenced in a study of PD-L1 blockade in urothelial cancer. Sequencing was performed with immunoSEQ multiplex PCR; in TCRdb, only in-frame clones are kept and a portion is missing. The data show tens of thousands of clones, with under 90% seen just once and about 2.9% held by the top ten. Time point defined: pretreatment peripheral blood. Sequences were derived from PBMCs, sampled around atezolizumab (anti-PD-L1) treatment. The receptors stem from a man between 70 and 80 years old with urothelial cancer.

The genes are TRBV11-2 and TRBJ2-2, with TRBD2 identical over 9 bases. The CDR3 has 16 amino acids. The ends lost 4 bases at V and 7 bases at J; junction bases unmatched: 10. Germline-derived CDR1 and CDR2 are SGHAT and FQNNGV. CDR3 nucleotide sequence: TGTGCCAGCAGCTGGGGGCGACTAGCGGAGGGCGGGGAGCTGTTTTTT. Translating it yields CASSWGRLAEGGELFF.

This clone came up a few times. Other DNA sequences in the sample encode the same CDR3. The chain carries TRBV5-1 and TRBJ2-1, with a tentative D call TRBD2 (6 bases). The length of the CDR3 is 15 residues. V shed 2 bases and J shed 0 bases, with 9 bases lying between them. Germline loops: CDR1 SGHRS, CDR2 YFSETQ. The CDR3 sequence is CASSFGGSSYNEQFF. In nucleotides, the CDR3 is TGCGCCAGCAGCTTCGGAGGGAGCTCCTACAATGAGCAGTTCTTC.

This clone was seen a single time. The chain links TRBV5-6 to TRBJ1-1; maybe TRBD1 (6 bases). The V gene lost 3 bases and the J gene lost 6 bases, with 15 bases spanning the gap. CDR1 and CDR2 from the germline V gene are SGHDT and YYEEEE. CDR3 length equals 14 residues. CDR3 DNA sequence: TGTGCCAGCAGCTCCAGGGACACCGGGGCTGAAGCTTTCTTT. It specifies CASSSRDTGAEAFF.

The gene calls are TRBV19 and TRBJ2-2; a possible D gene is TRBD2 (5 bases). CDR1 and CDR2 (germline): LNHDA, SQIVND (reference sequence). This CDR3 region has 15 residues. Deletions cut 2 bases from V and 3 bases from J, with 10 bases between. The CDR3 nucleotides are TGTGCCAGTAGTATATTCCCGCGGGACACCGGGGAGCTGTTTTTT. Residues: CASSIFPRDTGELFF.

The gene calls are TRBV5-4 and TRBJ1-1, with D maybe TRBD1 (5 bases). This CDR3 has 13 residues. Between the trimmed V and J ends, which lost 7 bases and 3 bases, there was a span of 13 bases. CDR1 and CDR2 from the germline V gene are SGHNT and YYREEE (reference sequence). The CDR3: CASGTGGDTEAFF. The CDR3 DNA reads as TGTGCCAGCGGGACGGGGGGGGACACTGAAGCTTTCTTT. Using reference TRBV5-4 and TRBJ1-1 for the parts outside the CDR3, the full variable domain is ETGVTQSPTHLIKTRGQQVTLRCSSQSGHNTVSWYQQALGQGPQFIFQYYREEENGRGNFPPRFSGLQFPNYSSELNVNALELDDSALYLCASGTGGDTEAFFGQGTRLTVV.

V is TRBV25-1 and J is TRBJ2-2; possibly TRBD1 for D (6 bases). This CDR3 comprises 16 residues. Germline-derived CDR1 and CDR2 are MGHDK and SYGVNS. The ends were cut back, 1 base at V and 5 bases at J, with 14 bases in the middle. The DNA of the CDR3 is TGTGCCAGCAGTGAATCCGACAGGATGAGGACCGGGGAGCTGTTTTTT. Translating gives CASSESDRMRTGELFF.

The chain has TRBV6-5 and TRBJ1-1; 7 bases match TRBD1. The CDR3 has 15 residues. The ends lost 6 bases at V and 1 base at J; junction bases unmatched: 8. The germline gives CDR1 MNHEY, CDR2 SVGAGI. For the CDR3, the DNA is TGTGCCAGCAGCCTCGCCGGGACAGAGAACACTGAAGCTTTCTTT. Translation: CASSLAGTENTEAFF.

The chain joins TRBV7-9 to TRBJ2-5; the match to TRBD1 covers 8 bases. The length of the CDR3 is 16 residues. Germline loops: CDR1 SEHNR, CDR2 FQNEAQ (reference sequence). The J segment lost 2 bases and the V segment lost 3 bases, leaving 8 bases of the junction unmatched. CDR3 nucleotide sequence: TGTGCCAGCAGCTTCGGACAGGGTGTGAATCAAGAGACCCAGTACTTC. It specifies CASSFGQGVNQETQYF.

The chain recombines TRBV10-3 with TRBJ2-1; 10 bases are shared with TRBD1. V shed 0 bases, J shed 9 bases, and the junction held 8 bases outside the gene matches. Germline V gene sequence: CDR1 ENHRY, CDR2 SYGVKD. The CDR3 is 16 residues long. DNA for the CDR3: TGTGCCATCAGTGAGTCCCCAGGACAGGGGGAGGTTGAGCAGTTCTTC. Its protein is CAISESPGQGEVEQFF.

This clone was detected only once. The V call is TRBV7-8, the J call TRBJ2-7; 12 nucleotides line up with TRBD2. Unmatched junction bases numbered 15, after V lost 5 bases and J lost 1 base. CDR3 size: 19 residues. CDR1 and CDR2 (germline): SGHVS, FQNEAQ. CDR3 DNA: TGTGCCAGCAGCGGAAACCCGGGACTAGCGGGCCGGAGGTCCTACGAGCAGTACTTC. Its translation is CASSGNPGLAGRRSYEQYF.

The chain employs TRBV15 and TRBJ1-1; TRBD1 is a possible D gene (6 bases). Germline V gives CDR1 LNHNV, CDR2 YYDKDF (reference sequence). V was pared by 6 bases and J by 5 bases, with 13 bases between. The length of the CDR3 is 13 residues. CDR3 loop: CATRKTGFTEAFF. The DNA for the CDR3 is TGTGCCACCAGGAAGACAGGTTTTACTGAAGCTTTCTTT.

The chain carries TRBV27 and TRBJ1-1, with TRBD1 as a possible D gene (5 bases). Germline V CDR1 and CDR2: MNHEY, SMNVEV (reference sequence). V lost 3 bases and J lost 1, with 15 bases in between. The CDR3 runs 16 residues. This CDR3 reads CASSFSAAGKNTEAFF. The CDR3, as DNA: TGTGCCAGCAGTTTCAGTGCGGCAGGGAAGAACACTGAAGCTTTCTTT.

The chain employs TRBV9 and TRBJ1-1, with D perhaps TRBD1 (5 bases). In germline, CDR1 is SGDLS, CDR2 YYNGEE. V was clipped by 1 base and J by 3 bases, with 7 bases between them. There are 13 residues in the CDR3. The CDR3 nucleotides are TGTGCCAGCAGCGTAAGGGGCCACACTGAAGCTTTCTTT. Encoded protein: CASSVRGHTEAFF.

V gene TRBV6-5 combines with J gene TRBJ1-2; 8 bases are a match to TRBD1. The CDR3 has 13 amino acids. CDR1 MNHEY and CDR2 SVGAGI come from the germline V gene. V lost 5 bases and J lost 4; bases outside the gene matches: 3. DNA of the CDR3: TGTGCCAGCAGTCCACAGGGGGGCTATGGCTACACCTTC. Residues: CASSPQGGYGYTF.

The V and J genes are TRBV29-1 and TRBJ2-1; D is possibly TRBD2 (5 bases). CDR1 and CDR2 (germline): SQVTM, ANQGSEA. V lost 1 base and J 4 bases, leaving 8 bases between the germline ends. The CDR3 loop spans 13 amino acids. The CDR3 sequence is CSVEVGIYNEQFF. In nucleotides, the CDR3 is TGCAGCGTTGAAGTCGGGATTTACAATGAGCAGTTCTTC.

V and J are TRBV19 and TRBJ1-5; D might be TRBD1 (6 bases). This CDR3 spans 15 amino acids. Germline values: CDR1 LNHDA, CDR2 SQIVND (reference sequence). Trimming stripped 6 bases from V and 6 bases from J, with 18 bases between. CDR3 bases: TGTGCCAGTAGCTCGGGGGGCTCGGGTAGTCAGCCCCAGCATTTT. Amino acids: CASSSGGSGSQPQHF.

This chain connects TRBV13 to TRBJ2-1, with TRBD2 matching 9 bases. V lost 5 bases to trimming and J lost 4 bases; unmatched junction nucleotides: 6. This CDR3 is built from 15 residues. Germline V gives CDR1 PRHDT, CDR2 FYEKMQ (reference sequence). The CDR3 nucleotides are TGTGCCAGCAGCCTCGGGACTAGCAGTTACAATGAGCAGTTCTTC. Its protein product is CASSLGTSSYNEQFF.

There are a few counts of this clone. This chain uses TRBV15 with TRBJ2-3, with 8 bases identical to TRBD1. This CDR3 has 15 residues. From germline, CDR1 is LNHNV and CDR2 YYDKDF (reference sequence). V shed 0 bases and J 4 bases; nucleotides not matched to a gene: 3. CDR3 sequence (DNA): TGTGCCACCAGCAGAGACAGGGGGCCGGCAGATACGCAGTATTTT. This codes for CATSRDRGPADTQYF.

This clone was observed a single time. This chain connects TRBV2 to TRBJ2-7, with 7 nucleotides matching TRBD1. Germline CDR1 reads SNHLY; CDR2 reads FYNNEI. There are 15 residues in the CDR3. With V trimmed by 4 bases and J by 4 bases, 10 bases remained unmatched. The CDR3 DNA sequence: TGTGCCAGCAGTGTTCTAATAGGGGGCGCGTACGAGCAGTACTTC. Translating gives CASSVLIGGAYEQYF.

The chain carries TRBV11-2 and TRBJ2-5, with 9 bases that match TRBD2. CDR3 size: 16 residues. CDR1 SGHAT and CDR2 FQNNGV come from the germline V gene. V gave up 0 bases and J gave up 5 bases; unmatched junction bases: 7. CDR3: CASSLDAGGPVETQYF. The CDR3 DNA follows: TGTGCCAGCAGCTTAGATGCGGGAGGGCCTGTCGAGACCCAGTACTTC.

This clone appeared a single time. This chain joins TRBV6-5 and TRBJ2-5; 7 positions agree with TRBD2. The DNA end is more similar to TRBJ2-7, so the J call may be wrong. The V gene's germline CDR1 is MNHEY and CDR2 SVGAGI. CDR3 length: 14 residues. This chain's CDR3 is CASSPRAGVGEQYF. The CDR3 DNA is TGTGCCAGCAGCCCCAGGGCGGGGGTCGGCGAGCAGTACTTC.

The chain joins TRBV5-1 to TRBJ2-5; D is perhaps TRBD2 (6 bases). Germline assignment: CDR1 SGHRS and CDR2 YFSETQ. Trimming took 0 bases from V and 4 from J, leaving 7 bases between them. This CDR3 comprises 13 residues. The chain's CDR3 is CASSLGGGETQYF. The CDR3 DNA is TGCGCCAGCAGCTTGGGGGGAGGAGAGACCCAGTACTTC.

The chain combines TRBV27 with TRBJ1-2; tentative D call: TRBD1 (5 bases). The CDR3 has 15 residues. Deletions cut 6 bases from V and 0 bases from J, with 14 bases between. Germline V gives CDR1 MNHEY, CDR2 SMNVEV (reference sequence). This chain's CDR3 is CASRLGQGPNYGYTF. CDR3 bases: TGTGCCAGCAGGTTAGGGCAGGGCCCTAACTATGGCTACACCTTC.

The rearrangement uses TRBV28 and TRBJ1-5; D is unclear. This CDR3 comprises 13 residues. Trimming cost V 6 bases and J 3 bases, with 9 bases left between them. CDR1 and CDR2 (germline): MDHEN, SYDVKM. This CDR3 reads CASRSDNNQPQHF. In nucleotides, the CDR3 is TGTGCCAGCAGGTCAGACAACAATCAGCCCCAGCATTTT. The full variable domain, its missing parts supplied by reference TRBV28 and TRBJ1-5, is DVKVTQSSRYLVKRTGEKVFLECVQDMDHENMFWYRQDPGLGLRLIYFSYDVKMKEKGDIPEGYSVSREKKERFSLILESASTNQTSMYLCASRSDNNQPQHFGDGTRLSIL.

This chain joins TRBV7-6 and TRBJ2-3, with 11 bases fitting TRBD2. Germline V gene lookup returns CDR1 SGHVS and CDR2 FNYEAQ. The CDR3 spans 15 residues. V dropped 3 bases and J dropped 5; count of bases not matched to a gene: 4. CDR3: CASSFGTSGRDTQYF. Here the CDR3 DNA reads TGTGCCAGCAGCTTCGGGACTAGCGGAAGAGATACGCAGTATTTT.

V gene TRBV13 combines with J gene TRBJ1-4; 7 bases are shared with TRBD1. The CDR3 spans 16 residues. Trimming cost V 4 bases and J 8 bases; bases outside gene matches: 13. The germline V gene has CDR1 PRHDT and CDR2 FYEKMQ (reference sequence). The CDR3 loop is CASSSTGERQREKLFF. The DNA for the CDR3 is TGTGCCAGCAGCTCAACAGGGGAAAGGCAACGGGAAAAACTGTTTTTT.

This clone has a single count. The chain joins TRBV28 to TRBJ2-7; maybe TRBD2 (6 bases). Per the germline V gene, CDR1 is MDHEN and CDR2 is SYDVKM. V lost 7 bases and J lost 5, with 12 bases in between. The CDR3 has 12 amino acids. The CDR3 loop reads CASTGLFHEQYF. CDR3 DNA sequence: TGTGCCAGCACGGGACTTTTTCACGAGCAGTACTTC.

The chain joins TRBV19 to TRBJ2-1, with a weak D call TRBD1 (6 bases). Germline CDR1 reads LNHDA; CDR2 reads SQIVND (reference sequence). CDR3 length: 14 amino acids. Trimming removed 4 bases from V and 11 bases from J, with 18 bases in between. The CDR3 spells CASSTRSLTGQQFF. CDR3 DNA: TGTGCCAGTAGTACCCGAAGTCTTACAGGGCAGCAGTTCTTC.

The gene calls are TRBV7-5 and TRBJ1-2; TRBD1, the table's D call, lacks a check against the DNA. TRBV7-5 is marked as a pseudogene. This CDR3 is built from 13 residues. CDR3: CARSARGVGGYTF. The CDR3 DNA sequence: TGTGCCAGAAGCGCTAGGGGTGTCGGTGGCTACACCTTC.

The chain carries TRBV13 and TRBJ2-7; TRBD1 might be the D (6 bases). CDR3 length: 15 residues. V gave up 0 bases and J gave up 2 bases, with 11 bases separating them. Germline CDR1 is PRHDT and CDR2 is FYEKMQ (reference sequence). The CDR3 nucleotides read TGTGCCAGCAGCTTAGGACAGGGAATTCCCTACGAGCAGTACTTC. It codes for CASSLGQGIPYEQYF.

CDR3 protein: CASSTGQVNTGELFF. The CDR3 DNA reads TGTGCCAGCAGCACGGGACAGGTGAACACCGGGGAGCTGTTTTTT. The chain joins TRBV11-2 to TRBJ2-2; 8 positions agree with TRBD1. Germline V gives CDR1 SGHAT, CDR2 FQNNGV. The CDR3 sequence is 15 residues long. V was clipped by 5 bases and J by 1 base; unmatched bases: 3.

The rearrangement joins TRBV25-1 to TRBJ1-2, with TRBD1 matching over 10 bases. Germline values: CDR1 MGHDK, CDR2 SYGVNS. J was trimmed by 4 bases and V by 4 bases; bases with no gene match: 3. CDR3 length equals 14 residues. CDR3 sequence: CASSAGQGIYGYTF. DNA for the CDR3: TGTGCCAGCAGTGCGGGACAGGGGATCTATGGCTACACCTTC.